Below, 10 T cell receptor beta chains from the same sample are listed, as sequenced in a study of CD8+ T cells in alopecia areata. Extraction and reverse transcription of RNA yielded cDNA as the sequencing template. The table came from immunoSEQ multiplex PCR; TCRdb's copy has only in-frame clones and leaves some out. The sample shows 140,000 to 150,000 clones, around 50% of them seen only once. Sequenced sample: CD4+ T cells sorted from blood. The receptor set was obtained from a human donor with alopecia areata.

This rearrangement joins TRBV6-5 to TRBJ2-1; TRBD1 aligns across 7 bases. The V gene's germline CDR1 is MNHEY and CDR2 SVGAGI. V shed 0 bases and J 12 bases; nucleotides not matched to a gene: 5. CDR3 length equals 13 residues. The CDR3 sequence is CASSYSRWDRQFF. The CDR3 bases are TGTGCCAGCAGTTACTCGAGGTGGGACAGGCAGTTCTTC.

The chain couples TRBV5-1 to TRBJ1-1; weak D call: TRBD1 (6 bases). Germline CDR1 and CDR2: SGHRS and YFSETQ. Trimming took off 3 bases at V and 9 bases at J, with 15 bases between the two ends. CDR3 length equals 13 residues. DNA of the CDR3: TGCGCCAGCAGCTATAACGTGGACAGCAAAGCTTTCTTT. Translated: CASSYNVDSKAFF.

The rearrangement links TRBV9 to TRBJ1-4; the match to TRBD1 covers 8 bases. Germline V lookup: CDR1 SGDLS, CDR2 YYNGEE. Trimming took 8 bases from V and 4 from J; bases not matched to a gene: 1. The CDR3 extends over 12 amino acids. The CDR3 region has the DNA TGTGCCAGGGGGACAGGTAATGAAAAACTGTTTTTT. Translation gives CARGTGNEKLFF.

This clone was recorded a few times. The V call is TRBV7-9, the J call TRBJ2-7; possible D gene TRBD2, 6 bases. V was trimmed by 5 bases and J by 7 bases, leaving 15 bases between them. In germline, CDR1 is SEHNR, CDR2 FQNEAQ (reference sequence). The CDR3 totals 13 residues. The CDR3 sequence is CASSPGGTREQYF. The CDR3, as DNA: TGTGCCAGCAGCCCCGGGGGAACTAGGGAGCAGTACTTC.

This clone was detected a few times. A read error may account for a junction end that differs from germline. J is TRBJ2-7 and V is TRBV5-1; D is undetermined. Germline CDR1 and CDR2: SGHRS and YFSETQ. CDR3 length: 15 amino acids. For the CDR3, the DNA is TGCGCCAGCAGATTGGTCGGAACTGCCACCTACGAGCAGTACTTC. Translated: CASRLVGTATYEQYF. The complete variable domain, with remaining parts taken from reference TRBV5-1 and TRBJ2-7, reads KAGVTQTPRYLIKTRGQQVTLSCSPISGHRSVSWYQQTPGQGLQFLFEYFSETQRNKGNFPGRFSGRQFSNSRSEMNVSTLELGDSALYLCASRLVGTATYEQYFGPGTRLTVT.

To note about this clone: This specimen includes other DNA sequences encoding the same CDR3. The CDR3 sequence is CASRSQETQYF. The CDR3 DNA reads TGTGCCAGCAGATCCCAAGAGACCCAGTACTTC. The V call is TRBV28, the J call TRBJ2-5; D is undetermined. This CDR3 has 11 residues. CDR1 is MDHEN and CDR2 is SYDVKM in the germline V gene. Between the trimmed V and J ends, which lost 6 bases and 1 base, there was a span of 3 bases.

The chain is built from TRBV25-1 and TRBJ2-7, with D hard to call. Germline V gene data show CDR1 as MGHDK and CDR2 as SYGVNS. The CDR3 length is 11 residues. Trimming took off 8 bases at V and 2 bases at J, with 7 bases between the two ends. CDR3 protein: CASGQAYEQYF. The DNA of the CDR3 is TGTGCCAGCGGCCAGGCCTACGAGCAGTACTTC.

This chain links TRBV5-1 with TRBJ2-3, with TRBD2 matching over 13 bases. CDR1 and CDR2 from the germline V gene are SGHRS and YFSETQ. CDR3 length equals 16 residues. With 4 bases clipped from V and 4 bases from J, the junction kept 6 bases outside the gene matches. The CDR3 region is CASSRDGLAGADTQYF. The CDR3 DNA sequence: TGCGCCAGCAGCAGGGATGGACTAGCGGGAGCAGATACGCAGTATTTT.

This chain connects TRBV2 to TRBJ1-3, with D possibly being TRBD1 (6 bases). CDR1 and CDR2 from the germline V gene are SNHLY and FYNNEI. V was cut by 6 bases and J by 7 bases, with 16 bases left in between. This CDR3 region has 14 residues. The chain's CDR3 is CASSGWTERNTIYF. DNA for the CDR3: TGTGCCAGCAGCGGGTGGACAGAACGCAACACCATATATTTT.

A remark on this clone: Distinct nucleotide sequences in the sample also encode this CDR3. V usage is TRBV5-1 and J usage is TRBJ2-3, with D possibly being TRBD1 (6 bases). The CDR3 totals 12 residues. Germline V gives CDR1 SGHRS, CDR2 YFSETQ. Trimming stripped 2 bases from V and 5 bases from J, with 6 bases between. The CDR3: CASSLGGDTQYF. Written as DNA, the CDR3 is TGCGCCAGCAGCTTAGGGGGAGATACGCAGTATTTT.